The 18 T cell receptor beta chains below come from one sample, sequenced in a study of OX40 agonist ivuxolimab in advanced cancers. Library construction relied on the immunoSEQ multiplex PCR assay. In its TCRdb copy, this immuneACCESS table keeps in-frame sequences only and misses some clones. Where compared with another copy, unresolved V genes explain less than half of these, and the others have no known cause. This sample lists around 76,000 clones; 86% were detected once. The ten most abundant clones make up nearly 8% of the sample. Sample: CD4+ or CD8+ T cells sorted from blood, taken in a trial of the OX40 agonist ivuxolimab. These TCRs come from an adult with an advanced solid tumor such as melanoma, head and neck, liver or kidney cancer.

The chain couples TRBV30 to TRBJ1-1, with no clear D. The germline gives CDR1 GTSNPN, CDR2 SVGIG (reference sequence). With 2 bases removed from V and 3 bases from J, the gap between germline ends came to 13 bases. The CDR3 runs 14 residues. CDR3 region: CAWSPGLKHTEAFF. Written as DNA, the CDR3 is TGTGCCTGGAGTCCAGGACTCAAACACACTGAAGCTTTCTTT. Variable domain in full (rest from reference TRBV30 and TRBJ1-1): SQTIHQWPATLVQPVGSPLSLECTVEGTSNPNLYWYRQAAGRGLQLLFYSVGIGQISSEVPQNLSASRPQDRQFILSSKKLLLSDSGFYLCAWSPGLKHTEAFFGQGTRLTVV.

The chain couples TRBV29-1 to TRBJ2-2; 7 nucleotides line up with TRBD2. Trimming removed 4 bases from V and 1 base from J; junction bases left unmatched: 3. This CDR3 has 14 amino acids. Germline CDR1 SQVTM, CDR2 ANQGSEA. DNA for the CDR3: TGCAGCGTTGCCCGCGGGGGGAACACCGGGGAGCTGTTTTTT. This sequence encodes CSVARGGNTGELFF.

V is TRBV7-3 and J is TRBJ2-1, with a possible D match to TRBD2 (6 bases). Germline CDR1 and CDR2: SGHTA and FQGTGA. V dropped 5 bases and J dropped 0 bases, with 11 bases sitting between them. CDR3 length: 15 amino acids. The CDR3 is CASSTRRASYNEQFF. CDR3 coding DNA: TGTGCCAGCAGCACCCGGAGGGCCTCCTACAATGAGCAGTTCTTC.

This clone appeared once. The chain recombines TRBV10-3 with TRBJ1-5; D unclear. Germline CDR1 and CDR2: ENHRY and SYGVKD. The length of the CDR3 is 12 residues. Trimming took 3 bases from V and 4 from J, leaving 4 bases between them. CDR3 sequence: CAISEQNQPQHF. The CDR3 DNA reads TGTGCCATCAGTGAACAAAATCAGCCCCAGCATTTT.

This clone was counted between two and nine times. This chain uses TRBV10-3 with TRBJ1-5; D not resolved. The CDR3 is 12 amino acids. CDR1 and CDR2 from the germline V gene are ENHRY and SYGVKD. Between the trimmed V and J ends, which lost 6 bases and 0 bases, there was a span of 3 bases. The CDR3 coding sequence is TGTGCCATCAGCCCTAGCAATCAGCCCCAGCATTTT. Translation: CAISPSNQPQHF.

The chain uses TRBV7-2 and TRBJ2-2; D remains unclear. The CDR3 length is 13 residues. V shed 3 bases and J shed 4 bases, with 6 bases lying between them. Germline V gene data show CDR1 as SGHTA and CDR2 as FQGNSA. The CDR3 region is CASSFKVTGELFF. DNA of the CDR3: TGTGCCAGCAGCTTTAAGGTCACCGGGGAGCTGTTTTTT.

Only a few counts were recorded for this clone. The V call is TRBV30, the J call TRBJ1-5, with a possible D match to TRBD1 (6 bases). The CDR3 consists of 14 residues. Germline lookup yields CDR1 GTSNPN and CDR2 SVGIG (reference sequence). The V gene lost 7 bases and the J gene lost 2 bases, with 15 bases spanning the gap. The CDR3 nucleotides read TGTGCCTACAAGGGGGGCGTAGGCAATCAGCCCCAGCATTTT. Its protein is CAYKGGVGNQPQHF.

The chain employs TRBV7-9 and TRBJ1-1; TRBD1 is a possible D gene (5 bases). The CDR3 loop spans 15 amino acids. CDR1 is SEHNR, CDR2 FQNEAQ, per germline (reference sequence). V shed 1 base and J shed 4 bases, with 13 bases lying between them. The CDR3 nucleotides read TGTGCCAGCAGCTTAGATGGGGCCCCGGGCACTGAAGCTTTCTTT. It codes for CASSLDGAPGTEAFF.

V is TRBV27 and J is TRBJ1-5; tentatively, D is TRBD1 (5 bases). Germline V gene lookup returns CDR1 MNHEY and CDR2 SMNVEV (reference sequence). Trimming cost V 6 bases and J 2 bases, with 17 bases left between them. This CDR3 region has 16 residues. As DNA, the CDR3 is TGTGCCAGCAGGCGGGCGAAGGGGCAGGGCAATCAGCCCCAGCATTTT. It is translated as CASRRAKGQGNQPQHF.

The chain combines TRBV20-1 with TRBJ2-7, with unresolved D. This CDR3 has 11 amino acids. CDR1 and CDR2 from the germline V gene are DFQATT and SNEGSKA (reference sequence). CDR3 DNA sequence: TGCAGCCCCGTCTATCAGTACGAGCAGTACTTC. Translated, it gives CSPVYQYEQYF.

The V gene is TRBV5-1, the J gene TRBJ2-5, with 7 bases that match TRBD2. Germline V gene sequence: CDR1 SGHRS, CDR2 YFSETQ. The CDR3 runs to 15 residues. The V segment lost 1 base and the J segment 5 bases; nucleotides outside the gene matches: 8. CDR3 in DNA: TGCGCCAGCAGCTTGTCTCTAGCGGATGGGGAGACCCAGTACTTC. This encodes CASSLSLADGETQYF.

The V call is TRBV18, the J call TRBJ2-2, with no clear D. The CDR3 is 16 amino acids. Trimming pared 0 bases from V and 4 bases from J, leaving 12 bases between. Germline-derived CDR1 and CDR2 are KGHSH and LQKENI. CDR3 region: CASSPPSARATGELFF. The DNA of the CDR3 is TGTGCCAGCTCACCACCATCCGCACGGGCCACCGGGGAGCTGTTTTTT.

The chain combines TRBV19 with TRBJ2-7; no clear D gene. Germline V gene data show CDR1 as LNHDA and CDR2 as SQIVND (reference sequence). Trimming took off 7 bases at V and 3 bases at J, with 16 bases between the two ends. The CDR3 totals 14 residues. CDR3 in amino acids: CASTPSSSRYEQYF. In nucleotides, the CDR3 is TGTGCCAGTACCCCTTCCAGTTCCCGCTACGAGCAGTACTTC. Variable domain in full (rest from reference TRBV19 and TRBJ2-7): DGGITQSPKYLFRKEGQNVTLSCEQNLNHDAMYWYRQDPGQGLRLIYYSQIVNDFQKGDIAEGYSVSREKKESFPLTVTSAQKNPTAFYLCASTPSSSRYEQYFGPGTRLTVT.

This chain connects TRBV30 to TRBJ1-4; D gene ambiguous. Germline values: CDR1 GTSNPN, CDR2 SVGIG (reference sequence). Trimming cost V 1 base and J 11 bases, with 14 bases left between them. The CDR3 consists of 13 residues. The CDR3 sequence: CAWSAPVWGKLFF. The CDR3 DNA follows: TGTGCCTGGAGTGCCCCAGTCTGGGGTAAACTGTTTTTT.

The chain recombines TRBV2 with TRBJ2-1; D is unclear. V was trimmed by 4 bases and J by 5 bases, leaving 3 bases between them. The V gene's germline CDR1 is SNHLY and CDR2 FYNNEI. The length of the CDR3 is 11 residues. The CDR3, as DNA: TGTGCCAGCAGTGTAAACAATGAGCAGTTCTTC. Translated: CASSVNNEQFF.

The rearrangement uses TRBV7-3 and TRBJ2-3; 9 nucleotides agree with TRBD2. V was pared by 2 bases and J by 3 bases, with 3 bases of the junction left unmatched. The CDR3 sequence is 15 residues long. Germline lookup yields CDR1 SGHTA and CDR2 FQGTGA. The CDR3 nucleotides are TGTGCCAGCAGCTTAGGGCTAGCGGGAACAGATACGCAGTATTTT. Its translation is CASSLGLAGTDTQYF.

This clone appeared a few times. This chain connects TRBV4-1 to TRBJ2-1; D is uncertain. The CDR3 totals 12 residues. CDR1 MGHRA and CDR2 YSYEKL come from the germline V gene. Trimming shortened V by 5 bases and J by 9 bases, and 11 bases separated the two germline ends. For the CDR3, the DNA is TGCGCCAGCAGCTACCTAGGACCTGAGCAGTTCTTC. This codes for CASSYLGPEQFF.

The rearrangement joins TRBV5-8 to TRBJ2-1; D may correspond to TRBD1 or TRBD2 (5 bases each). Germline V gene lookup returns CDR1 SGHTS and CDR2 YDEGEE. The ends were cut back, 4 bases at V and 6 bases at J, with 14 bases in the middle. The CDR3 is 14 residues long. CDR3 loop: CASSPGTARNEQFF. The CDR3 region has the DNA TGTGCCAGCAGCCCCGGGACGGCCCGCAATGAGCAGTTCTTC. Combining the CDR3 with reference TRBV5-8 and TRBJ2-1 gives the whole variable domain EAGVTQSPTHLIKTRGQQATLRCSPISGHTSVYWYQQALGLGLQFLLWYDEGEERNRGNFPPRFSGRQFPNYSSELNVNALELEDSALYLCASSPGTARNEQFFGPGTRLTVL.